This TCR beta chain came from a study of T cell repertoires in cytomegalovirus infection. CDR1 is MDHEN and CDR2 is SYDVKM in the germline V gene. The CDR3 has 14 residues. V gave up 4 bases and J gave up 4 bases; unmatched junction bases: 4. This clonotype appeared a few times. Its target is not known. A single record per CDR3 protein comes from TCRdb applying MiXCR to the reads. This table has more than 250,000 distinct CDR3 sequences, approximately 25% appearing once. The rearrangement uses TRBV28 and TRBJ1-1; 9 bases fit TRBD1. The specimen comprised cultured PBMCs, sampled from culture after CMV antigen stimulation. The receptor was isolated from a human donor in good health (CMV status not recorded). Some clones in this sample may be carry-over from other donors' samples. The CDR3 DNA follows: TGTGCCAGCAGTTACGGACAGGGGTCCACTGAAGCTTTCTTT. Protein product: CASSYGQGSTEAFF.